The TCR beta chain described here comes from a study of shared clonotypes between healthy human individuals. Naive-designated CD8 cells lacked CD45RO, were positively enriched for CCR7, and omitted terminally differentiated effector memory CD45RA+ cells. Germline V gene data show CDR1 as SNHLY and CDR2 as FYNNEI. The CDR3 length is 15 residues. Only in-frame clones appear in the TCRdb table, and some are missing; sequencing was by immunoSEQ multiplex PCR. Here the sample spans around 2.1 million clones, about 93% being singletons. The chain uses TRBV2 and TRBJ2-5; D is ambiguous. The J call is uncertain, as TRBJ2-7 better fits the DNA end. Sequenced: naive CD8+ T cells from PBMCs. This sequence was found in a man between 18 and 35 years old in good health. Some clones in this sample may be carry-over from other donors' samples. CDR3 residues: CASSDPNPNNYEQYF. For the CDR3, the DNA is TGTGCCAGCAGTGATCCGAACCCCAACAATTACGAGCAGTACTTC.